One sample yielded the 14 T cell receptor beta chains listed below, sequenced in a study of long-term antiretroviral therapy in people with HIV. Sequencing relied on immunoSEQ assay v3.0, run at survey level. Repertoires were generated with immunoSEQ multiplex PCR, while TCRdb's copy carries only in-frame clones and drops some. The sample has some 40,000 clones, 94% seen once. The sequencing used unsorted PBMCs, collected 9.2 years after starting antiretroviral therapy. These receptors all stem from a young man with HIV.

This chain uses TRBV5-1 with TRBJ2-5, with TRBD2 as a possible D gene (6 bases). The germline CDR1 and CDR2 sequences are SGHRS and YFSETQ. Deletions cut 9 bases from V and 4 bases from J, with 19 bases between. CDR3 size: 14 residues. DNA of the CDR3: TGCGCCACCTCCCCCGGGGGTTTCGGAGAGACCCAGTACTTC. Protein sequence: CATSPGGFGETQYF.

This clone appeared a single time. This chain joins TRBV18 and TRBJ2-2; 9 bases align to TRBD1. Per germline, CDR1 KGHSH and CDR2 LQKENI. There are 16 residues in the CDR3. V shed 3 bases and J 5 bases; nucleotides not matched to a gene: 7. CDR3 amino acids: CASSPGDRVRTGELFF. In DNA, the CDR3 is TGTGCCAGCTCACCGGGGGACAGGGTGAGGACCGGGGAGCTGTTTTTT.

The chain recombines TRBV6-1 with TRBJ1-2, with D uncertain. CDR1 and CDR2 from the germline V gene are MNHNS and SASEGT. With 5 bases removed from V and 2 bases from J, the gap between germline ends came to 3 bases. The CDR3 runs to 11 residues. The CDR3, as DNA: TGTGCCAGCAGTCCCAACTATGGCTACACCTTC. Its translation: CASSPNYGYTF.

This rearrangement joins TRBV7-9 to TRBJ2-7, with TRBD1 matching over 7 bases. The CDR3 sequence is 13 residues long. Germline V CDR1 and CDR2: SEHNR, FQNEAQ (reference sequence). Unmatched junction bases numbered 8, after V lost 5 bases and J lost 7 bases. The CDR3 loop is CASSKNNRGEQYF. In DNA, the CDR3 is TGTGCCAGCAGCAAGAACAACAGGGGTGAGCAGTACTTC.

This clone was observed a single time. The V and J genes are TRBV7-6 and TRBJ2-1; D might be TRBD2 (5 bases). Looked up from germline, CDR1 is SGHVS and CDR2 is FNYEAQ. Trimming stripped 0 bases from V and 8 bases from J, with 14 bases between. CDR3 length equals 15 residues. The CDR3 DNA reads as TGTGCCAGCAGCTTAGCGCACGGGGATGGCGATGAGCAGTTCTTC. Its protein is CASSLAHGDGDEQFF.

CDR3 protein: CASSLHDNYGYTF. CDR3 sequence (DNA): TGTGCCAGCAGCTTACATGATAACTATGGCTACACCTTC. The V gene is TRBV7-9, the J gene TRBJ1-2, with unresolved D. The CDR3 has 13 amino acids. From germline, CDR1 is SEHNR and CDR2 FQNEAQ (reference sequence). Trimming shortened V by 2 bases and J by 1 base, and 5 bases separated the two germline ends.

The chain joins TRBV6-1 to TRBJ2-1; unclear D gene. This CDR3 region has 12 residues. The V gene lost 0 bases and the J gene lost 5 bases, with 2 bases spanning the gap. CDR1 is MNHNS, CDR2 SASEGT, per germline. The CDR3 here is CASSEADNEQFF. CDR3 nucleotide sequence: TGTGCCAGCAGTGAAGCAGACAATGAGCAGTTCTTC.

This clone was detected once. The rearrangement joins TRBV5-1 to TRBJ2-5; weak D call: TRBD2 (5 bases). Per germline, CDR1 SGHRS and CDR2 YFSETQ. Between the trimmed V and J ends, which lost 0 bases and 0 bases, there was a span of 15 bases. The CDR3 is 17 residues long. The CDR3 DNA is TGCGCCAGCAGCTTGGAACCACACCTGAGGGACCAAGAGACCCAGTACTTC. Protein sequence: CASSLEPHLRDQETQYF.

This clone was recorded only once. This sequence joins TRBV27 and TRBJ1-6; the match to TRBD1 covers 10 bases. The CDR3 extends over 14 amino acids. Germline CDR1 MNHEY, CDR2 SMNVEV (reference sequence). Trimming removed 8 bases from V and 10 bases from J; junction bases left unmatched: 8. CDR3 amino acids: CASAPGQGLSPLHF. The CDR3 coding sequence is TGTGCCAGCGCACCGGGACAGGGGTTATCACCCCTCCACTTT.

This clone came up once. V usage is TRBV7-6 and J usage is TRBJ1-1; 8 bases fit TRBD1. Germline V gene sequence: CDR1 SGHVS, CDR2 FNYEAQ. The J segment lost 14 bases and the V segment lost 0 bases, leaving 5 bases of the junction unmatched. There are 12 residues in the CDR3. The CDR3 DNA is TGTGCCAGCAGCTTAGCCGGACAGGGTGGCTTCTTT. Residues: CASSLAGQGGFF.

This chain links TRBV4-1 with TRBJ1-1, with 10 bases aligning to TRBD1. The trim removed 3 bases at V and 5 bases at J, leaving 6 bases unmatched. The CDR3 runs 15 residues. The V gene's germline CDR1 is MGHRA and CDR2 YSYEKL. The DNA of the CDR3 is TGCGCCAGCAGCCAGGAGGGACAGGGGAGGACTGAAGCTTTCTTT. Translated, it gives CASSQEGQGRTEAFF.

The genes are TRBV5-4 and TRBJ2-5, with 8 bases identical to TRBD1. The CDR3 is 15 residues long. CDR1 and CDR2 from the germline V gene are SGHNT and YYREEE (reference sequence). V dropped 4 bases and J dropped 1; count of bases not matched to a gene: 6. The CDR3 region is CASSILTGAQETQYF. CDR3 sequence (DNA): TGTGCCAGCAGCATACTGACAGGGGCCCAAGAGACCCAGTACTTC.

The chain employs TRBV6-6 and TRBJ2-2; D may correspond to TRBD1 or TRBD2 (5 bases each). The CDR3 spans 15 residues. Germline values: CDR1 MNHNY, CDR2 SVGAGI (reference sequence). Trimming shortened V by 5 bases and J by 2 bases, and 12 bases separated the two germline ends. This CDR3 is CASSPGPANTGELFF. The CDR3 region has the DNA TGTGCCAGCAGTCCGGGACCCGCCAACACCGGGGAGCTGTTTTTT.

The chain has TRBV29-1 and TRBJ1-5; D remains unclear. CDR3 length: 13 amino acids. V was pared by 4 bases and J by 7 bases, with 14 bases between. From germline, CDR1 is SQVTM and CDR2 ANQGSEA. In nucleotides, the CDR3 is TGCAGCGTTGGGCGAGGGTTTCGGCAGCCCCAGCATTTT. This gives the protein CSVGRGFRQPQHF.